This entry describes one T cell receptor (beta chain). Its antigen remains unknown. The record originates from a study of OX40 agonist ivuxolimab in advanced cancers. The assay was immunoSEQ multiplex PCR, and TCRdb's table has in-frame clones only and misses some. The sample yields 20,000 to 25,000 clones, over 75% seen once. V dropped 4 bases and J dropped 1; count of bases not matched to a gene: 3. CDR3 size: 15 residues. The germline gives CDR1 WNHNN, CDR2 SYGVQD (reference sequence). Study-level findings and limits: Certain nonresponding patients likewise had low normalized T-cell clonal expansion. Clonal expansion was among the lowest in partial responders at 0.1-3.0 mg/kg, especially CD8+.

Sample: CD4+ or CD8+ T cells sorted from blood, taken in a trial of the OX40 agonist ivuxolimab. The chain links TRBV10-1 to TRBJ2-1; TRBD2 aligns across 8 bases. This receptor was obtained from an adult with an advanced solid tumor such as melanoma, head and neck, liver or kidney cancer. CDR3 protein: CASSVLAGSYNEQFF. DNA of the CDR3: TGCGCCAGCAGTGTCCTAGCGGGTTCCTACAATGAGCAGTTCTTC.